These 8 T cell receptor beta chains came from one sample sequenced in a study of EBV T-cell therapy then PD-1 blockade in nasopharyngeal carcinoma. The treatment: AdE1-LMPpoly-expanded autologous EBV-specific T-cell therapy followed by anti-PD-1 nivolumab. Assay: immunoSEQ multiplex PCR; the TCRdb copy retains only in-frame clones and omits some. Of 15,000 or so clones listed, 84% are singletons. Their antigen targets remain unknown. The specimen comprised CD8+ T cells from blood, sampled around day 96 from a patient whose treatment included autologous EBV-specific T cells and nivolumab. The receptors originated from a middle-aged man with nasopharyngeal carcinoma.

The CDR3 DNA sequence: TGTGCCAGCAGTATACAGGGCTACGAGCAGTACTTC. Translated: CASSIQGYEQYF. J is TRBJ2-7 and V is TRBV27, with D perhaps TRBD1 (6 bases). The germline gives CDR1 MNHEY, CDR2 SMNVEV (reference sequence). Between the trimmed V and J ends, which lost 5 bases and 3 bases, there was a span of 8 bases. This CDR3 region has 12 residues.

The chain uses TRBV11-1 and TRBJ2-1, with D perhaps matching TRBD1 (5 bases). This CDR3 spans 12 amino acids. Germline V gives CDR1 SGHAT, CDR2 FQDESV (reference sequence). V gave up 5 bases and J gave up 10 bases, with 12 bases separating them. In DNA, the CDR3 is TGTGCCAGCAGCCCCAGACAGCTAGAGCAGTTCTTC. Protein sequence: CASSPRQLEQFF.

The chain recombines TRBV9 with TRBJ2-1; tentatively, D is TRBD2 (5 bases). The CDR3 runs 12 residues. Trimming removed 3 bases at V and 7 bases at J, with 8 bases between. Germline V gene lookup returns CDR1 SGDLS and CDR2 YYNGEE. The CDR3 region has the DNA TGTGCCAGCAGCGGGAGGAGGAATGAGCAGTTCTTC. Protein: CASSGRRNEQFF.

The gene calls are TRBV9 and TRBJ2-3, with TRBD2 matching 8 bases. The CDR3 has 14 amino acids. Trimming at V came to 1 base and at J to 6 bases, leaving 4 bases not matched to a gene. Germline assignment: CDR1 SGDLS and CDR2 YYNGEE. In DNA, the CDR3 is TGTGCCAGCAGCGTATACGGGGGGGGCGATACGCAGTATTTT. Amino acids: CASSVYGGGDTQYF.

This chain links TRBV28 with TRBJ2-7, with no clear D. Germline lookup yields CDR1 MDHEN and CDR2 SYDVKM. V was cut by 6 bases and J by 6 bases, with 9 bases left in between. The CDR3 contains 11 residues. The CDR3 region has the DNA TGTGCCAGCAGCCCCTCCCTCGAGCAGTACTTC. Its protein product is CASSPSLEQYF.

The chain is built from TRBV30 and TRBJ1-1; 7 nucleotides align to TRBD1. The germline gives CDR1 GTSNPN, CDR2 SVGIG (reference sequence). With V trimmed by 1 base and J by 3 bases, 14 bases remained unmatched. The CDR3 contains 17 residues. CDR3 sequence: CAWSDGVLTGVDTEAFF. The DNA of the CDR3 is TGTGCCTGGAGTGATGGGGTCCTTACAGGGGTAGACACTGAAGCTTTCTTT.

The chain recombines TRBV9 with TRBJ2-1; TRBD2 matches at 7 bases. The V and J ends lost 4 bases and 11 bases, in that order; junction bases with no gene match: 15. This CDR3 is built from 15 residues. Germline V gene sequence: CDR1 SGDLS, CDR2 YYNGEE. In nucleotides, the CDR3 is TGTGCCAGCAGCCCTGCCAGTTTTCTACTAGCGCAGCAGTTCTTC. Protein: CASSPASFLLAQQFF.

This chain links TRBV5-4 with TRBJ1-1, with D unresolved. The CDR3 sequence is 14 residues long. V was clipped by 4 bases and J by 1 base, with 11 bases between them. CDR1 and CDR2 (germline): SGHNT, YYREEE (reference sequence). CDR3 bases: TGTGCCAGCAGCGCTTGGGAGGCGAACACTGAAGCTTTCTTT. Translation: CASSAWEANTEAFF.